This T cell receptor beta chain was sequenced for a study of cytomegalovirus exposure and HLA in healthy donors. Study-wide findings and caveats: Across all donors, roughly uniform sequencing depth was an assumption of the presence/absence analyses. As a later analysis showed, a missense DCLRE1C variant was linked to trimming of TCR beta V- and J-genes. Reports credit the classifier with highly specific, highly sensitive diagnosis of cytomegalovirus status.

The germline V gene has CDR1 MDHEN and CDR2 SYDVKM. V was shortened by 3 bases and J by 2 bases, with 5 bases between the two germline ends. The CDR3 contains 14 residues. The primer mix had 60 Vbeta and 13 Jbeta primers. Some clones are missing from TCRdb's copy, which holds only in-frame ones; the method was immunoSEQ multiplex PCR. In the table there are around 180,000 clones, around 80% of which are singletons. With respect to this clone: The target antigen is unknown.

Material for sequencing was PBMCs. The gene calls are TRBV28 and TRBJ2-6, with D uncertain. The sequence was collected from a man aged 40-49 years in good health and CMV-seronegative. This CDR3 reads CASSFRTGANVLTF. The CDR3 DNA reads TGTGCCAGCAGTTTTAGAACTGGGGCCAACGTCCTGACTTTC. The whole variable domain, filled in from reference TRBV28 and TRBJ2-6, reads DVKVTQSSRYLVKRTGEKVFLECVQDMDHENMFWYRQDPGLGLRLIYFSYDVKMKEKGDIPEGYSVSREKKERFSLILESASTNQTSMYLCASSFRTGANVLTFGAGSRLTVL.